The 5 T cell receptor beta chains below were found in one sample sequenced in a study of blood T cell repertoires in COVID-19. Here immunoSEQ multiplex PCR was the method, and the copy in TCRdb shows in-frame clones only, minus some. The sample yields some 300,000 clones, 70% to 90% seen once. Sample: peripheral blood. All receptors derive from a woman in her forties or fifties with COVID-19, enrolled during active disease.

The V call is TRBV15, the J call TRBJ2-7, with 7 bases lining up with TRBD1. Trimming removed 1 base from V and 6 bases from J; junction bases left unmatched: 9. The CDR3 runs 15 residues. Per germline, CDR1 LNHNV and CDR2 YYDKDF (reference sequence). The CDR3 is CATSRVPGQIPEQYF. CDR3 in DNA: TGTGCCACCAGCAGAGTTCCGGGACAGATTCCCGAGCAGTACTTC.

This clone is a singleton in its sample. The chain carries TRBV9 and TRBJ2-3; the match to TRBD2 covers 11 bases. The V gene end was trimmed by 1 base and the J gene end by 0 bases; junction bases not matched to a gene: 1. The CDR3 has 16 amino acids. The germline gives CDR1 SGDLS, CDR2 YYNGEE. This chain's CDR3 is CASSVRTSGSTDTQYF. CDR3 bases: TGTGCCAGCAGCGTAAGGACTAGCGGGAGCACAGATACGCAGTATTTT. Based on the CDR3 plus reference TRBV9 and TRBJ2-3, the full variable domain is DSGVTQTPKHLITATGQRVTLRCSPRSGDLSVYWYQQSLDQGLQFLIQYYNGEERAKGNILERFSAQQFPDLHSELNLSSLELGDSALYFCASSVRTSGSTDTQYFGPGTRLTVL.

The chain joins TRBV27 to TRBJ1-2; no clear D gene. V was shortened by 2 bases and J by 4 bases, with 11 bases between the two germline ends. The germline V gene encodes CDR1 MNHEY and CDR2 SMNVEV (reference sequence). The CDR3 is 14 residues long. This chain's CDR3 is CASSLIADSYGYTF. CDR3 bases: TGTGCCAGCAGTTTAATCGCGGACTCCTATGGCTACACCTTC.

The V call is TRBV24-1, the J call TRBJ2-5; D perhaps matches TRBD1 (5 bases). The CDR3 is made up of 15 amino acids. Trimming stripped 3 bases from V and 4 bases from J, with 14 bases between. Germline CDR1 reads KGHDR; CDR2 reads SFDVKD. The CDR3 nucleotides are TGTGCCACCAGTGATGTACGACCCCAGGGAGAGACCCAGTACTTC. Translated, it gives CATSDVRPQGETQYF.

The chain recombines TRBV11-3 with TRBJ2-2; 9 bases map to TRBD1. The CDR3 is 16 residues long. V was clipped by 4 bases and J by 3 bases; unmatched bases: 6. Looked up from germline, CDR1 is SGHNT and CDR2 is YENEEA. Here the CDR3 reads CASSSRDRADTGELFF. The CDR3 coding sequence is TGTGCCAGCAGCTCCCGGGACAGGGCGGACACCGGGGAGCTGTTTTTT. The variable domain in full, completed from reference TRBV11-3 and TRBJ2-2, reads EAGVVQSPRYKIIEKKQPVAFWCNPISGHNTLYWYLQNLGQGPELLIRYENEEAVDDSQLPKDRFSAERLKGVDSTLKIQPAELGDSAVYLCASSSRDRADTGELFFGEGSRLTVL.